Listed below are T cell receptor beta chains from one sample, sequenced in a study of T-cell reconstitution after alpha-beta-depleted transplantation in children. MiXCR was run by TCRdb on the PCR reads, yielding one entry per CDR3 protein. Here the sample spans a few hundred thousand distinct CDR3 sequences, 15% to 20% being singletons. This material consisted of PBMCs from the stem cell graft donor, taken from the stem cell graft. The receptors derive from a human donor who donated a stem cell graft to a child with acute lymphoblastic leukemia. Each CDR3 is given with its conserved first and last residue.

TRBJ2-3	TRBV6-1	CASGREAGGGDTQYF
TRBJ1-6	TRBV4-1	CASSPSFPGQGPFVDNSPLHF
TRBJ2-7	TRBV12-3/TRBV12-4	CASSETSYEQYF
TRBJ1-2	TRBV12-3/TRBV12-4	CASSPRTGGGSGYTF
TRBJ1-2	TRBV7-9	CASSPRAYYGYTF
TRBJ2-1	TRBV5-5	CASSPEGYSYNEQFF
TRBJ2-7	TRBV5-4	CASSFRRENEQYF
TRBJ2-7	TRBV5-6	CASSLQGSEQYF
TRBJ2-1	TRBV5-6	CASSPQGLAGEGFF
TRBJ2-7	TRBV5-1	CASSPWSGSSYEQYF
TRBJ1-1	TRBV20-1	CSARGGGMNTEAFF
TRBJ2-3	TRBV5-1	CASSYPPRGNGTDTQYF
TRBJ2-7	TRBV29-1	CSVARGQPYEQYF
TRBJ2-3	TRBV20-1	CSARVLRAGAQYF
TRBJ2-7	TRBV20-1	CSARGFRDHYEQYF
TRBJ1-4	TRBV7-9	CASSLFGGAGEKLFF
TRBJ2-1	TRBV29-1	CSVDIYNEQFF
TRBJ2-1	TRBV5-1	CASSQPGTRDNEQFF
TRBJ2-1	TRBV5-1	CASTPLLPNEQFF
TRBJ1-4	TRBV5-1	CASSRGRGTNEKLFF
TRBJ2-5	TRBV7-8	CASSFGQGKETQYF
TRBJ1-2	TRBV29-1	CSVEVERGNGYTF
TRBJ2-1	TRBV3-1	CASSPSSGRARGEQFF
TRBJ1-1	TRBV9	CASSSPANTEAFF
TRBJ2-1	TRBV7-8	CASSLLAQGGYNEQFF
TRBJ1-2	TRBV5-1	CASSLGSQGDYGYTF
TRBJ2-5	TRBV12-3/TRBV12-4	CASSELAGGRGAQYF
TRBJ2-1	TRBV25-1	CASSDSGFRHEQFF
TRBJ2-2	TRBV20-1	CSARGGAGELFF
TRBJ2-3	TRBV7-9	CASSLVSAPEGTDTQYF
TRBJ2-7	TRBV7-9	CASSPRGGGSGYEQYF
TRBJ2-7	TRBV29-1	CSVFRDRGRGEQYF
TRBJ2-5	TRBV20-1	CSAIVGLYQETQYF
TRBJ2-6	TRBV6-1	CASSPLVTGGSSGANVLTF
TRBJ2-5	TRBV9	CASSAGAPETQYF
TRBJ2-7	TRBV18	CASSPARANEQYF
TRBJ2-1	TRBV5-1	CASSTRDRGVSEQFF